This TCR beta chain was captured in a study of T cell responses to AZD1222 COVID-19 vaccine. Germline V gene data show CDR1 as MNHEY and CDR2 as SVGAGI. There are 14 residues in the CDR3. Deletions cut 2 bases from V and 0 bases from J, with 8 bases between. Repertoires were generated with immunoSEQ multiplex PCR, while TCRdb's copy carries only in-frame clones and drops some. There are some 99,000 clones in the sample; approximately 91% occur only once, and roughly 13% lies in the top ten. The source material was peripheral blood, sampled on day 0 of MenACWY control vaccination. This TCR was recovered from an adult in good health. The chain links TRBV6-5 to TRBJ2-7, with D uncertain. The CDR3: CASSYAESSYEQYF. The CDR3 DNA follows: TGTGCCAGCAGTTACGCGGAGAGCTCCTACGAGCAGTACTTC.